The clone carrying this T cell receptor beta chain was recorded many times. The table came from immunoSEQ multiplex PCR; TCRdb's copy has only in-frame clones and leaves some out. This table has 20,000 to 25,000 clones, approximately 70% appearing once. This entry is derived from a study of OX40 agonist ivuxolimab in advanced cancers. Study at large: Partial responses were achieved by three patients, of whom one had hepatocellular carcinoma and two had cutaneous melanoma.

Germline values: CDR1 SQVTM, CDR2 ANQGSEA. V shed 2 bases and J shed 3 bases, with 11 bases lying between them. The CDR3 loop spans 13 amino acids. The sequencing used CD4+ or CD8+ T cells sorted from blood, collected in a trial of the OX40 agonist ivuxolimab. This clonotype was obtained from an adult with an advanced solid tumor such as melanoma, head and neck, liver or kidney cancer. V usage is TRBV29-1 and J usage is TRBJ2-7; no firm D call. CDR3 DNA sequence: TGCAGCGTTGAACGGTCGACGAGCTACGAGCAGTACTTC. Protein product: CSVERSTSYEQYF.